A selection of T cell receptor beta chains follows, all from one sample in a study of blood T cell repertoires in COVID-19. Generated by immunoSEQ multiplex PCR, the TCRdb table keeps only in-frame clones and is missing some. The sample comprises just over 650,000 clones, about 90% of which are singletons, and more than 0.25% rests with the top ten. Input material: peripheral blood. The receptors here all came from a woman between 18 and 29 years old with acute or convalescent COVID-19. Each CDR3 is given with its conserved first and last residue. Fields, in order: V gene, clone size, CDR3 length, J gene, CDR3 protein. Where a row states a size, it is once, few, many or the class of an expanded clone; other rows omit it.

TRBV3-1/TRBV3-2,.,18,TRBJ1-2,CASSQGSWGTGVDYGYTF
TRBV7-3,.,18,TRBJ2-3,CASSLSPARQGATDTQYF
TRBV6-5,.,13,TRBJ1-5,CASTSGRRQPQHF
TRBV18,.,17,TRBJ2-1,CASSPPSAGAPRNEQFF
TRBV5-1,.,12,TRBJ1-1,CATRRDGTEAFF
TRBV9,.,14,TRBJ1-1,CASSMSGQGVEAFF
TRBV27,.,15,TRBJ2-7,CASSWLGAGGGEQYF
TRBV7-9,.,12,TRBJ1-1,CASSSQGDRAFF
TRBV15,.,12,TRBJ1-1,CATGLQGPEAFF
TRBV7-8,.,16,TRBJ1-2,CASSLAIGTGATGYTF
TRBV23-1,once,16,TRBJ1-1,CASSQPRTGTYTEAFF
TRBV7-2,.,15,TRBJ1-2,CASSLNRITNYGYTF
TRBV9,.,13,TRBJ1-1,CASSVEAGTEAFF
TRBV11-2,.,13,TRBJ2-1,CASSLGGRNEQFF
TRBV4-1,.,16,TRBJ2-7,CASSQLSGGTSYEQYF
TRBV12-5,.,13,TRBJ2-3,CASGSGSTDTQYF
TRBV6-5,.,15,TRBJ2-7,CASRGQTPDSYEQYF
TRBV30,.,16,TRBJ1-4,CAWSSLGGASYEKLFF
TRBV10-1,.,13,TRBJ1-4,CATVGGRVEKLFF
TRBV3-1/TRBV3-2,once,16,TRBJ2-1,CASSQDSSGGHNEQFF
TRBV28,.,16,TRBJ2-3,CASSASGTGSTDTQYF
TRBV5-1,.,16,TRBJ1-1,CASSLVSGTINTEAFF
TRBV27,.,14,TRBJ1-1,CASSGGTDNTEAFF
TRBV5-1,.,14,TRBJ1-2,CASSPIDRGSGDTF
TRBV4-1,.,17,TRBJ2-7,CASSQGGGAGGFLEQYF
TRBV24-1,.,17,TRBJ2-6,CATGGGESLSGANVLTF
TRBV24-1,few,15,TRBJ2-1,CATSDSRDRLDEQFF
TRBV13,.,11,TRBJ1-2,CASSLTAGYTF
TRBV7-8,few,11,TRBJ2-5,CASSLVDRKYF
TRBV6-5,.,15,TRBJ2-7,CASSATGTELYEQYF
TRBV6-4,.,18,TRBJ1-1,CASSDDEGVYDGGTEAFF
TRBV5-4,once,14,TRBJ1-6,CASRNEGQEIPLHF
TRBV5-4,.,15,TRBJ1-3,CASSPDSPSGNTIYF
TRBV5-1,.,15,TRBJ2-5,CASTENQGWQETQYF
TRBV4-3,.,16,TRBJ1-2,CASSHHGTLLNYGYTF
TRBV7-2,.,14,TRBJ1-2,CASSLATGNYGYTF
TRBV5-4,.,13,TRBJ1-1,CASSLAVNTEAFF
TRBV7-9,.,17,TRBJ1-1,CASSLLVREYRNTEAFF
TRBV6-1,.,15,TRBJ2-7,CASSEWAELSYEQYF
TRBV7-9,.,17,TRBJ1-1,CASSLFLWEQAQPGAFF
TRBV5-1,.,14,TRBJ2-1,CASSHTAGGSEQFF
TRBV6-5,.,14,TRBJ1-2,CASSYHRGFYGYTF
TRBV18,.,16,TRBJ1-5,CASSPQATAGRQPQHF
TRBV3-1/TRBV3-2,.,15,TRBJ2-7,CASSHSRTVYYEQYF
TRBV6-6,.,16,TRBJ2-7,CASSYSRDRASYEQYF
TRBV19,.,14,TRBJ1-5,CASSIGQGGQPQHF
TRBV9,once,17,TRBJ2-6,CASSVPLGQSGANVLTF
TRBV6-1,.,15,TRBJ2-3,CASSEPGKSTDTQYF
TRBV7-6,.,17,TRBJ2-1,CASSLEIRGRSGNEQFF
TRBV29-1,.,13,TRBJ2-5,CSVVPGPRETQYF
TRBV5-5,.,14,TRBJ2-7,CASSPIPPRDEQYF
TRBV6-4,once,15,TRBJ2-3,CASSYSGGNTDTQYF
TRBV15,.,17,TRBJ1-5,CATSRVTGLTGSQPQHF
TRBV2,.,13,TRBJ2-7,CATTIEPIHEQYF
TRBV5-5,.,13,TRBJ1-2,CASSFPDSYGYTF
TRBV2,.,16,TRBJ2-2,CASSAGTSGAAGELFF
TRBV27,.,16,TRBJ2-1,CASSLGPQGAYNEQFF
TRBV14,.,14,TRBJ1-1,CASSQEGGGDEAFF